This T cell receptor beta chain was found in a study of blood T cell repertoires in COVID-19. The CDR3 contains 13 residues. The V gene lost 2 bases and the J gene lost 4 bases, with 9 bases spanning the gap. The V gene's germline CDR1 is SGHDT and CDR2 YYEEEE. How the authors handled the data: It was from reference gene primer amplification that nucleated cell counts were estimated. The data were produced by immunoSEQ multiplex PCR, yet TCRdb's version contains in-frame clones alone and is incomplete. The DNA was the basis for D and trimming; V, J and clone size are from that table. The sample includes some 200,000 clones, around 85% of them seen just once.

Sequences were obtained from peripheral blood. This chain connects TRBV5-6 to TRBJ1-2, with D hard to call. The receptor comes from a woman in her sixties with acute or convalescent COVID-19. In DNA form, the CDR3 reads TGTGCCAGCAGCTTACGGGGAGCCTATGGCTACACCTTC. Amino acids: CASSLRGAYGYTF.